Each of the 3 T cell receptor beta chains below was sequenced from the same sample in a study of cytomegalovirus exposure and HLA in healthy donors. Researchers ran the PCR with 60 Vbeta and 13 Jbeta primers. The assay was immunoSEQ multiplex PCR, and TCRdb's table has in-frame clones only and misses some. Here the sample table reports around 160,000 clones. Sequenced input: PBMCs. All receptors derive from a woman aged 50 to 65 in good health and CMV-seronegative.

The chain carries TRBV2 and TRBJ2-2, with 9 bases lining up with TRBD2. The CDR3 runs to 15 residues. From germline, CDR1 is SNHLY and CDR2 FYNNEI. V lost 6 bases, J lost 2 bases, and 4 bases stayed unmatched. The CDR3 spells CASSRLAANTGELFF. The CDR3 DNA follows: TGTGCCAGCAGCAGACTAGCGGCAAACACCGGGGAGCTGTTTTTT.

The V gene is TRBV28, the J gene TRBJ2-7, with a tentative D call TRBD2 (5 bases). V was pared by 8 bases and J by 5 bases, with 16 bases between. Germline CDR1 and CDR2: MDHEN and SYDVKM. This CDR3 has 13 residues. Here the CDR3 DNA reads TGTGCCAGCGTTCGGGCAGCTAGCCACGAGCAGTACTTC. This gives the protein CASVRAASHEQYF.

The J gene is TRBJ2-6, the V gene TRBV19; a weak D match, TRBD2 (5 bases). CDR3 length equals 16 residues. CDR1 is LNHDA and CDR2 is SQIVND in the germline V gene (reference sequence). V was trimmed by 5 bases and J by 3 bases, leaving 14 bases between them. The CDR3 bases are TGTGCCAGTAGTCCCGAAGGAGGAGATGGGGCCAACGTCCTGACTTTC. Amino acid sequence: CASSPEGGDGANVLTF.